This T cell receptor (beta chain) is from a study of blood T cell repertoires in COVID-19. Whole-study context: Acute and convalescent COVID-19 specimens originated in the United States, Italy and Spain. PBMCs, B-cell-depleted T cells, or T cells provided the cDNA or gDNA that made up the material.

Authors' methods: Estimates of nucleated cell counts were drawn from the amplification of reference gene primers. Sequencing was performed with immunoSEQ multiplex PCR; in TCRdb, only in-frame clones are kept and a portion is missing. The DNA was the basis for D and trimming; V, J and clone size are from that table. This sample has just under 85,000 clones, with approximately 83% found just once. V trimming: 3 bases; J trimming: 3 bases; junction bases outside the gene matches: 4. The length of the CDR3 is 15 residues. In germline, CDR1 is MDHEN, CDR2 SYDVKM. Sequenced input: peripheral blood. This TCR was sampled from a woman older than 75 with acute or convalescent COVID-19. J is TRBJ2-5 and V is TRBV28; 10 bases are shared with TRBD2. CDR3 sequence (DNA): TGTGCCAGCAGTTTCTCTAGCGGGAGTAAAGAGACCCAGTACTTC. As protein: CASSFSSGSKETQYF.